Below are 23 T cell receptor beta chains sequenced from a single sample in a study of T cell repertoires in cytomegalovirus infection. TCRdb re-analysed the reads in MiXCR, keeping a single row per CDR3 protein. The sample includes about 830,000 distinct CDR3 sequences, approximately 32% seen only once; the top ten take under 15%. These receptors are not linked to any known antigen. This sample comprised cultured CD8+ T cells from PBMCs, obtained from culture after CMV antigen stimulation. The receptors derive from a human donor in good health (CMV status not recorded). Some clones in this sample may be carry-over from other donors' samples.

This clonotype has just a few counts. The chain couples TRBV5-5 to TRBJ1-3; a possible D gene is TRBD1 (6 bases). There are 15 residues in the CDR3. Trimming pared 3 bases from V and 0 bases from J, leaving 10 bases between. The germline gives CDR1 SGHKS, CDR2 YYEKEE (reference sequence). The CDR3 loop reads CASSSQGLSGNTIYF. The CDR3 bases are TGTGCCAGCAGCTCACAGGGACTCTCTGGAAACACCATATATTTT.

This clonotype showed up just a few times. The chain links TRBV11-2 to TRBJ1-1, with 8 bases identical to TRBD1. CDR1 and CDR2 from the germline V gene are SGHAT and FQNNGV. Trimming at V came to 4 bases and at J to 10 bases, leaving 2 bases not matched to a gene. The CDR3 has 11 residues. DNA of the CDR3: TGTGCCAGCAGCTACGACAGGGGAGCTTTCTTT. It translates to CASSYDRGAFF.

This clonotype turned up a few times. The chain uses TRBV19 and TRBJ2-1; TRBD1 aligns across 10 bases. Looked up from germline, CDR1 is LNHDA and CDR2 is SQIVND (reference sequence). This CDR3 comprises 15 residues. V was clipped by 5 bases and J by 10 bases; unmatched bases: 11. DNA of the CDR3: TGTGCCAGTAGTTCGGGACAGGGGCTGGTATGGGAGCAGTTCTTC. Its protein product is CASSSGQGLVWEQFF.

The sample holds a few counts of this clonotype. The CDR3, as DNA: TGTGCCAGCAGCCGTCTCGGGGCCGCGGGGTACACTGAAGCTTTCTTT. Protein product: CASSRLGAAGYTEAFF. V is TRBV7-9 and J is TRBJ1-1, with TRBD1 as a possible D gene (5 bases). Trimming left V 5 bases short and J 3 bases short, with 19 bases between. Germline V gives CDR1 SEHNR, CDR2 FQNEAQ (reference sequence). This CDR3 region has 16 residues.

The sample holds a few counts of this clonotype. The CDR3 here is CASSYLSAGPEAFF. In DNA form, the CDR3 reads TGTGCCAGCAGTTACCTTTCAGCCGGGCCTGAAGCTTTCTTT. The chain has TRBV6-2 or TRBV6-3 and TRBJ1-1; D is undetermined. Germline CDR1 is MNHEY and CDR2 is SVGEGT. The CDR3 runs 14 residues. Trimming shortened V by 2 bases and J by 6 bases, and 13 bases separated the two germline ends.

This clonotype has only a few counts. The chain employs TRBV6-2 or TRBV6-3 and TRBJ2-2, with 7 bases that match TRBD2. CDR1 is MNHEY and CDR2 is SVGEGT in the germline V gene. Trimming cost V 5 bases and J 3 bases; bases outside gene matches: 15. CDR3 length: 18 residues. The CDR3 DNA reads TGTGCCAGCAGTCACCCAGCTCCAGCGGGGCCTTACACCGGGGAGCTGTTTTTT. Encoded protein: CASSHPAPAGPYTGELFF.

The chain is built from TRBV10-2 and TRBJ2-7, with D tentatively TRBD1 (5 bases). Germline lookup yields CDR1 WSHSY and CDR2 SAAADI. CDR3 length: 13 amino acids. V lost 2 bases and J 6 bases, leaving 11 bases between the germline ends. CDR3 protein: CASSEPPGFEQYF. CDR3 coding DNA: TGCGCCAGCAGTGAGCCCCCAGGGTTCGAGCAGTACTTC.

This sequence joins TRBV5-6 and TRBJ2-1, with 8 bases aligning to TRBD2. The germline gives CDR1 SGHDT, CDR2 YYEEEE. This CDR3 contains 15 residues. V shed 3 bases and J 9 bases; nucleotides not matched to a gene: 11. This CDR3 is CASSSGSGGIREQFF. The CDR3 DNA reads TGTGCCAGCAGCTCCGGGAGCGGGGGAATACGTGAGCAGTTCTTC.

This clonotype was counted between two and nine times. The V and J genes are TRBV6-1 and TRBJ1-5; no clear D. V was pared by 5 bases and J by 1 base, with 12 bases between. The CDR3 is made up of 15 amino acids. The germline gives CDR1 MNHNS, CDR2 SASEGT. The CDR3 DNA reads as TGTGCCAGCAGTTTGACTATGGGAAGCAATCAGCCCCAGCATTTT. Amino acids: CASSLTMGSNQPQHF.

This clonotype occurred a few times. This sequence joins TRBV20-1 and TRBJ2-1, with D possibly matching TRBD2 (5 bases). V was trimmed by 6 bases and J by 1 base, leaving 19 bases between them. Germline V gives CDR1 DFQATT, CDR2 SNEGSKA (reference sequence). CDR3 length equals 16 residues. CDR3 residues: CSARTPGSTSYNEQFF. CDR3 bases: TGCAGTGCCCGTACCCCGGGGTCAACATCCTACAATGAGCAGTTCTTC.

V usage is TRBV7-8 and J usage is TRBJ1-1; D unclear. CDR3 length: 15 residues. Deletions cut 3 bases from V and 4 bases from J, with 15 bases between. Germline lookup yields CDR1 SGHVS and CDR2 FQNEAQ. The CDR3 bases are TGTGCCAGCAGCTTGGGGTCGAGTGGAATCACTGAAGCTTTCTTT. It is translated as CASSLGSSGITEAFF.

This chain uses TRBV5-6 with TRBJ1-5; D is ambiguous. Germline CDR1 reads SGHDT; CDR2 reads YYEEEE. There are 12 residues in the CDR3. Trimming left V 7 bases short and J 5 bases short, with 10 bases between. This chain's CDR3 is CASSRWDQPQHF. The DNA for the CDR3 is TGTGCCAGCTCGCGGTGGGATCAGCCCCAGCATTTT.

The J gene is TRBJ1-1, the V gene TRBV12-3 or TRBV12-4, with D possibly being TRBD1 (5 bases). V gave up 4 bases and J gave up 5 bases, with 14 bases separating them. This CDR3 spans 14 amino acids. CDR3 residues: CASSSVGGETEAFF. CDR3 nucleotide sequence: TGTGCCAGCAGTTCGGTGGGAGGGGAAACTGAAGCTTTCTTT.

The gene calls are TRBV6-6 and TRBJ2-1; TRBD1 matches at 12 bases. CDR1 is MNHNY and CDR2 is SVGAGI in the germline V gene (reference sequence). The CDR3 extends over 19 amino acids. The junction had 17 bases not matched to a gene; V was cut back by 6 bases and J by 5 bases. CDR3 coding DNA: TGTGCCAGCAGCTACCCGGGACAGGGGGCCCCAGAATCCCACAATGAGCAGTTCTTC. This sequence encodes CASSYPGQGAPESHNEQFF.

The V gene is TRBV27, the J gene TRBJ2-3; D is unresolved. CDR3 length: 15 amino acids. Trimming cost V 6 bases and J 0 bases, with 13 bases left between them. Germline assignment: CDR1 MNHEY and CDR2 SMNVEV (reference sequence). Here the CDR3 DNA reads TGTGCCAGCAGGAGGTCCTCCTCTAGCACAGATACGCAGTATTTT. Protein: CASRRSSSSTDTQYF.

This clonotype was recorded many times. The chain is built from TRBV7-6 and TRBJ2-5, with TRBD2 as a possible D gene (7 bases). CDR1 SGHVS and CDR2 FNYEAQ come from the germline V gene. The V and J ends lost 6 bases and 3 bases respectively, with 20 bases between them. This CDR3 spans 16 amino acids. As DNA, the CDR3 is TGTGCCAGCAGTTTGGGGGCGGGGGCTTTAGAAGAGACCCAGTACTTC. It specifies CASSLGAGALEETQYF.

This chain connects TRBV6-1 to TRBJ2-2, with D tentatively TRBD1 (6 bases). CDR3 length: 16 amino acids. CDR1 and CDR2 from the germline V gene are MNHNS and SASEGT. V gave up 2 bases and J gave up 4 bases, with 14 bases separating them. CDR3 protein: CASSESQGLGTGELFF. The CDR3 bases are TGTGCCAGCAGTGAAAGCCAGGGGCTGGGCACCGGGGAGCTGTTTTTT.

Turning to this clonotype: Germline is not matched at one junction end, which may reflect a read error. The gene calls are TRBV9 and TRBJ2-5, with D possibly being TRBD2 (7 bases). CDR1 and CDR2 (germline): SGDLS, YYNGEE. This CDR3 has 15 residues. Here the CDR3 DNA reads TGTGCCAGTAGCGTAGAGGGGGGGCCGGGGGAGACCCAGTACTTC. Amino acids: CASSVEGGPGETQYF.

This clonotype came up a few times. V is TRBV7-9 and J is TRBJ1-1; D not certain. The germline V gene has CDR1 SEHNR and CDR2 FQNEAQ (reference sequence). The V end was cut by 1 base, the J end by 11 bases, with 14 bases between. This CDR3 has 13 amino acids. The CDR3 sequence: CASSLEPRVGAFF. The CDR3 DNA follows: TGTGCCAGCAGCTTAGAACCCAGAGTGGGTGCTTTCTTT.

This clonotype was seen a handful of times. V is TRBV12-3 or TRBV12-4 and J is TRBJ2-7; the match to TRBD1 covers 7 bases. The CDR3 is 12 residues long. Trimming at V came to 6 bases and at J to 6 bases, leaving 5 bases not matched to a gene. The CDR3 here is CASSSTGVEQYF. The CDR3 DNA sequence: TGTGCCAGCAGCTCCACAGGGGTCGAGCAGTACTTC.

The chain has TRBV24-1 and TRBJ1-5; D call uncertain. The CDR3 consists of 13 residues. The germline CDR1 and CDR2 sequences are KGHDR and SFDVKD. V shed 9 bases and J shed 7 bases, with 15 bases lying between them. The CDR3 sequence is CATAAGAGQPQHF. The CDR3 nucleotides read TGTGCCACCGCGGCAGGAGCGGGACAGCCCCAGCATTTT.

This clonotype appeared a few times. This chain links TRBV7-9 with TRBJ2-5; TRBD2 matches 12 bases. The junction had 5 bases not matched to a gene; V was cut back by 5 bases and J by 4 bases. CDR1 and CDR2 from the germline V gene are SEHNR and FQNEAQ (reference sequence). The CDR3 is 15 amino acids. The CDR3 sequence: CASSPATSGGETQYF. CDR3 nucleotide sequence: TGTGCCAGCAGCCCCGCGACTAGCGGGGGAGAGACCCAGTACTTC.

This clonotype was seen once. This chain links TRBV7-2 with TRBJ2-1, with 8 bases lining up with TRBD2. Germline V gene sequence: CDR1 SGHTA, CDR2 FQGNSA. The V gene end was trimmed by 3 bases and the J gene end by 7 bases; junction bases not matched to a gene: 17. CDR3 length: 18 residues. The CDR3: CASSLVEGSGALRNEQFF. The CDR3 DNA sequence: TGTGCCAGCAGCTTGGTGGAGGGTAGCGGGGCCCTGCGGAATGAGCAGTTCTTC.